This record looks at one T cell receptor (beta chain) sequence and its context. Sequencing was performed with immunoSEQ multiplex PCR; in TCRdb, only in-frame clones are kept and a portion is missing. The sample carries approximately 170,000 clones, approximately 81% recorded once. This sample stems from a study of blood T cell repertoires in COVID-19. Turning to the study itself: COVID-19 samples collected from the United States, Italy and Spain covered acute and convalescent phases. Nucleic acid was either cDNA or gDNA, and it came from T cells, B-cell-depleted T cells, or PBMCs.

Germline trimming cut 10 bases from V and 6 bases from J; bases unmatched to any gene: 10. This CDR3 is built from 13 residues. Germline CDR1 WSHSY, CDR2 SAAADI. This clonotype was obtained from a woman in her 70s with COVID-19, enrolled during active disease. The sample was peripheral blood. The chain combines TRBV10-2 with TRBJ1-2, with 8 bases aligning to TRBD1. The CDR3 DNA reads TGCGCCACACAACAGGACAGGGACCATGGCTACACCTTC. Protein product: CATQQDRDHGYTF.